This TCR beta chain emerged from a study of somatic mutations in cytotoxic T cells in rheumatoid arthritis. Looking at the study overall: Flow-sorting brought some V beta antibody-stained T-cell populations to nearly 100% purity, V beta1+ cells sequenced for TCRB among them. Study-level points and caveats: Some patients, about an eighth of the roughly 65, had a largest CD8+ clone that exceeded 20% of CD8+ cells. Compared with age-matched healthy controls, rheumatoid arthritis patients did not differ significantly in CD8+ T-cell clonality.

Sequenced by immunoSEQ multiplex PCR; TCRdb stores in-frame clones only, minus some. The table has some 18,000 clones, 80% seen once. Comment on this clone: No antigen is known for it.

The CDR3 length is 12 residues. V was trimmed by 2 bases and J by 12 bases, leaving 11 bases between them. Germline CDR1 reads MRHNA; CDR2 reads SNTAGT. Positive magnetic bead selection, which isolated the CD4+ and CD8+ cells, was followed by a flow cytometry check of purity. V is TRBV6-4 and J is TRBJ2-1; no clear D gene. The sequence was obtained from an adult with rheumatoid arthritis. Sequencing was performed on CD8+ T cells sorted from blood. The CDR3 DNA reads as TGTGCCAGCAGTGACGGCGTCGGGCGGCAGTTCTTC. Protein product: CASSDGVGRQFF.